The 30 T cell receptor beta chains in this list originate from one sample, sequenced in a study of identifying expanded T cells in peripheral blood. Here immunoSEQ multiplex PCR was the method, and the copy in TCRdb shows in-frame clones only, minus some. This repertoire shows about 52,000 clones, 82% found once; its top ten account for approximately 14%. The sequencing sample was made of blood. The receptors shown here come from a person between 18 and 75 years old in good health.

The chain uses TRBV6-1 and TRBJ2-7; no reliable D call. CDR1 and CDR2 from the germline V gene are MNHNS and SASEGT. Trimming removed 6 bases at V and 3 bases at J, with 9 bases between. The CDR3 is 12 amino acids. Here the CDR3 DNA reads TGTGCCAGCAGCCCAGCCCTCTACGAGCAGTACTTC. Its translation: CASSPALYEQYF.

The V and J genes are TRBV7-8 and TRBJ2-7; D not certain. The ends were cut back, 4 bases at V and 6 bases at J, with 10 bases in the middle. There are 12 residues in the CDR3. Germline CDR1 and CDR2: SGHVS and FQNEAQ. In DNA, the CDR3 is TGTGCCAGCAGCTCCCACACTGGCGAGCAGTACTTC. Protein sequence: CASSSHTGEQYF.

The chain joins TRBV27 to TRBJ2-1; perhaps TRBD2 as D (6 bases). V was trimmed by 6 bases and J by 4 bases, leaving 16 bases between them. CDR3 length: 15 amino acids. The V gene's germline CDR1 is MNHEY and CDR2 SMNVEV (reference sequence). Written as DNA, the CDR3 is TGTGCCAGCAGCCCTCGGGGGACGCTATACAATGAGCAGTTCTTC. Encoded protein: CASSPRGTLYNEQFF.

This clone was observed once. The chain has TRBV5-6 and TRBJ1-1; the match to TRBD1 covers 10 bases. With V trimmed by 3 bases and J by 7 bases, 6 bases remained unmatched. Germline V gives CDR1 SGHDT, CDR2 YYEEEE. The CDR3 extends over 14 amino acids. Written as DNA, the CDR3 is TGTGCCAGCAGCTCGACAGGGGGCTCTAATGAAGCTTTCTTT. The encoded protein is CASSSTGGSNEAFF.

The rearrangement links TRBV15 to TRBJ2-3; 11 nucleotides align to TRBD2. CDR1 is LNHNV, CDR2 YYDKDF, per germline (reference sequence). This CDR3 spans 19 amino acids. Germline trimming cut 0 bases from V and 3 bases from J; bases unmatched to any gene: 11. The CDR3 reads CATSRDLRVAGGPTDTQYF. CDR3 nucleotides: TGTGCCACCAGCAGAGATCTCAGGGTAGCGGGGGGGCCTACAGATACGCAGTATTTT. The full variable domain, completed using reference TRBV15 and TRBJ2-3, is DAMVIQNPRYQVTQFGKPVTLSCSQTLNHNVMYWYQQKSSQAPKLLFHYYDKDFNNEADTPDNFQSRRPNTSFCFLDIRSPGLGDTAMYLCATSRDLRVAGGPTDTQYFGPGTRLTVL.

V gene TRBV5-1 combines with J gene TRBJ2-1; D possibly matches TRBD1 or TRBD2 (6 bases each). The germline V and J ends were trimmed by 3 bases and 5 bases, with 18 bases remaining between them. This CDR3 has 16 amino acids. The germline V gene has CDR1 SGHRS and CDR2 YFSETQ. The CDR3 region is CASSSAAGGTNNEQFF. In DNA, the CDR3 is TGCGCCAGCAGCTCGGCGGCGGGCGGGACAAACAATGAGCAGTTCTTC.

This chain uses TRBV27 with TRBJ2-7; D is tentatively TRBD1 or TRBD2 (5 bases each). Per the germline V gene, CDR1 is MNHEY and CDR2 is SMNVEV (reference sequence). With 3 bases removed from V and 0 bases from J, the gap between germline ends came to 12 bases. This CDR3 has 15 amino acids. This CDR3 is CASSLGDGRSYEQYF. CDR3 DNA: TGTGCCAGCAGTTTGGGGGACGGGCGCTCCTACGAGCAGTACTTC.

The V call is TRBV6-1, the J call TRBJ1-4, with 9 bases that match TRBD1. The J segment lost 6 bases and the V segment lost 5 bases, leaving 1 base of the junction unmatched. Germline V gene sequence: CDR1 MNHNS, CDR2 SASEGT. The CDR3 loop spans 13 amino acids. The CDR3 DNA reads as TGTGCCAGCAGTCGACAGGGGGATGAAAAACTGTTTTTT. Translated, it gives CASSRQGDEKLFF.

The V call is TRBV28, the J call TRBJ1-1, with D possibly TRBD1 on 5 matching bases. CDR1 and CDR2 from the germline V gene are MDHEN and SYDVKM. CDR3 length: 13 amino acids. The ends were cut back, 3 bases at V and 3 bases at J, with 8 bases in the middle. Written as DNA, the CDR3 is TGTGCCAGCAGTTTCCTGGGGGACACTGAAGCTTTCTTT. Its protein is CASSFLGDTEAFF.

This sequence joins TRBV5-1 and TRBJ2-5, with 12 bases fitting TRBD2. J lost 5 bases, V lost 6 bases, and 8 bases had no gene match. Germline-derived CDR1 and CDR2 are SGHRS and YFSETQ. The CDR3 runs to 15 residues. In nucleotides, the CDR3 is TGCGCCAGCATGCCTAGCGGGGGGGCTGAGGAGACCCAGTACTTC. Encoded protein: CASMPSGGAEETQYF.

The chain has TRBV27 and TRBJ2-5, with TRBD1 as a possible D gene (5 bases). The V and J ends lost 7 bases and 7 bases respectively, with 13 bases between them. The CDR3 covers 12 residues. Germline CDR1 is MNHEY and CDR2 is SMNVEV (reference sequence). As DNA, the CDR3 is TGTGCCAGCATTATTGCTCAGGGGACCCAGTACTTC. Amino acid sequence: CASIIAQGTQYF.

The V call is TRBV23-1, the J call TRBJ2-7; D gene unclear. TRBV23-1 is an open reading frame whose function is uncertain. The CDR3 is 14 residues long. The ends were cut back, 0 bases at V and 1 base at J, with 7 bases in the middle. CDR3 sequence: CASSQSSHSYEQYV. The CDR3 DNA follows: TGCGCCAGCAGTCAATCGAGCCATTCCTACGAGCAGTACGTC.

The gene calls are TRBV10-3 and TRBJ2-1; TRBD1 matches 7 bases. The CDR3 covers 14 residues. V lost 4 bases, J lost 5 bases, and 5 bases stayed unmatched. The germline gives CDR1 ENHRY, CDR2 SYGVKD. The CDR3 region has the DNA TGTGCCATCAGTGGTCAGGGGGTCAACAATGAGCAGTTCTTC. Translated, it gives CAISGQGVNNEQFF.

The chain uses TRBV6-6 and TRBJ2-2, with 11 bases lining up with TRBD2. The CDR3 covers 13 residues. The J segment lost 5 bases and the V segment lost 10 bases, leaving 3 bases of the junction unmatched. CDR1 is MNHNY, CDR2 SVGAGI, per germline (reference sequence). The CDR3 DNA reads TGTGCCACGACTAGCGGGGCTACCGGGGAGCTGTTTTTT. Its protein is CATTSGATGELFF.

The chain links TRBV25-1 to TRBJ2-7; no clear D. The ends were cut back, 3 bases at V and 2 bases at J, with 11 bases in the middle. The CDR3 extends over 14 amino acids. Germline values: CDR1 MGHDK, CDR2 SYGVNS. Written as DNA, the CDR3 is TGTGCCAGCAGTGACTCGAGCTCGGCCTACGAGCAGTACTTC. Its protein product is CASSDSSSAYEQYF.

The rearrangement links TRBV4-3 to TRBJ2-7; TRBD2 matches 8 bases. Germline-derived CDR1 and CDR2 are LGHNA and YSLEER. The CDR3 is 17 residues long. V dropped 1 base and J dropped 0; count of bases not matched to a gene: 8. The CDR3 DNA sequence: TGCGCCAGCAGCCAAGCCCGGGGGGGAGCGGCCTCCTACGAGCAGTACTTC. It specifies CASSQARGGAASYEQYF.

This chain links TRBV5-6 with TRBJ2-7; perhaps TRBD2 as D (6 bases). Germline V lookup: CDR1 SGHDT, CDR2 YYEEEE. Trimming removed 0 bases from V and 2 bases from J, with 15 bases in between. The CDR3 loop spans 16 amino acids. The CDR3, as DNA: TGTGCCAGCAGCTTGGACCGGGGGTCGCCTCCCTACGAGCAGTACGTC. Translation gives CASSLDRGSPPYEQYV.

The chain carries TRBV5-1 and TRBJ2-3; D is unclear. There are 14 residues in the CDR3. From germline, CDR1 is SGHRS and CDR2 YFSETQ. V was clipped by 1 base and J by 6 bases, with 12 bases between them. CDR3 DNA sequence: TGCGCCAGCAGCTTGAGTAGTCCTCCCGATACGCAGTATTTT. Translation: CASSLSSPPDTQYF.

The DNA for the CDR3 is TGTGCCAGCAGCTCCCGCGCCACCGGGGAGCTGTTTTTT. This encodes CASSSRATGELFF. V and J are TRBV7-2 and TRBJ2-2; unclear D gene. The CDR3 runs to 13 residues. V lost 4 bases and J 4 bases, leaving 7 bases between the germline ends. Germline CDR1 SGHTA, CDR2 FQGNSA.

The rearrangement links TRBV6-1 to TRBJ1-1; TRBD1 aligns across 7 bases. CDR1 and CDR2 from the germline V gene are MNHNS and SASEGT. The CDR3 loop spans 14 amino acids. The trim removed 6 bases at V and 6 bases at J, leaving 10 bases unmatched. CDR3 sequence: CASSPPAGGAEAFF. CDR3 DNA sequence: TGTGCCAGCAGCCCCCCGGCAGGGGGGGCTGAAGCTTTCTTT.

The V gene is TRBV7-2, the J gene TRBJ2-2; 7 nucleotides agree with TRBD1. The J segment lost 1 base and the V segment lost 6 bases, leaving 5 bases of the junction unmatched. This CDR3 spans 15 amino acids. CDR1 is SGHTA, CDR2 FQGNSA, per germline. This chain's CDR3 is CASRPGTENTGELFF. The CDR3 DNA reads as TGTGCCAGCAGGCCGGGGACAGAGAACACCGGGGAGCTGTTTTTT.

By frequency in the sample, this clone is hyperexpanded. The CDR3 region is CASSQGSTDTQYF. The CDR3 nucleotides are TGTGCCAGCAGCCAGGGGAGCACAGATACGCAGTATTTT. The V and J genes are TRBV13 and TRBJ2-3; D is perhaps TRBD1 (6 bases). From germline, CDR1 is PRHDT and CDR2 FYEKMQ (reference sequence). The CDR3 has 13 amino acids. Trimming shortened V by 5 bases and J by 0 bases, and 6 bases separated the two germline ends. Based on the CDR3 plus reference TRBV13 and TRBJ2-3, the full variable domain is AAGVIQSPRHLIKEKRETATLKCYPIPRHDTVYWYQQGPGQDPQFLISFYEKMQSDKGSIPDRFSAQQFSDYHSELNMSSLELGDSALYFCASSQGSTDTQYFGPGTRLTVL.

The rearrangement joins TRBV11-2 to TRBJ2-5; 7 bases align to TRBD1. The J segment lost 4 bases and the V segment lost 4 bases, leaving 9 bases of the junction unmatched. In germline, CDR1 is SGHAT, CDR2 FQNNGV. The CDR3 length is 15 residues. The CDR3 loop reads CASSYLQGLGETQYF. DNA of the CDR3: TGTGCCAGCAGCTATCTACAGGGGTTGGGAGAGACCCAGTACTTC.

The rearrangement uses TRBV7-3 and TRBJ2-3; D remains ambiguous. The CDR3 sequence is 15 residues long. Trimming pared 5 bases from V and 0 bases from J, leaving 12 bases between. Germline values: CDR1 SGHTA, CDR2 FQGTGA. The CDR3 protein is CASSQAPTSTDTQYF. For the CDR3, the DNA is TGTGCCAGCAGCCAGGCCCCCACTAGCACAGATACGCAGTATTTT.

The V call is TRBV7-4, the J call TRBJ1-4; tentative D call: TRBD1 (5 bases). V gave up 9 bases and J gave up 0 bases, with 11 bases separating them. There are 14 residues in the CDR3. Germline-derived CDR1 and CDR2 are SGHVT and SQSDAQ. The CDR3 protein is CARPGAATNEKLFF. The DNA of the CDR3 is TGTGCCAGACCCGGGGCAGCAACTAATGAAAAACTGTTTTTT.

This clone was seen just once. This chain uses TRBV6-5 with TRBJ1-2; maybe TRBD1 (5 bases). This CDR3 spans 10 amino acids. The germline V gene has CDR1 MNHEY and CDR2 SVGAGI. CDR3 nucleotides: TGTGTCACCGAGGGGTATGGCTACACCTTC. Protein: CVTEGYGYTF.

V usage is TRBV5-4 and J usage is TRBJ2-7; D possibly corresponds to TRBD1 (6 bases). Germline V lookup: CDR1 SGHNT, CDR2 YYREEE (reference sequence). The length of the CDR3 is 16 residues. Trimming pared 7 bases from V and 1 base from J, leaving 21 bases between. The CDR3 DNA follows: TGTGCCAGCGGGAAAAGGAGTGAGGGGGTATCCTACGAGCAGTACTTC. Encoded protein: CASGKRSEGVSYEQYF.

V gene TRBV5-1 combines with J gene TRBJ2-3; possibly TRBD1 or TRBD2 for D (5 bases each). The CDR3 spans 13 residues. CDR1 is SGHRS and CDR2 is YFSETQ in the germline V gene. V gave up 6 bases and J gave up 3 bases, with 11 bases separating them. CDR3 residues: CASTEWGTDTQYF. The CDR3 coding sequence is TGCGCCAGCACCGAATGGGGGACAGATACGCAGTATTTT.

This clone was recorded once. The chain is built from TRBV25-1 and TRBJ1-2; D is unresolved. V lost 4 bases to trimming and J lost 3 bases, with 9 bases between them. Per the germline V gene, CDR1 is MGHDK and CDR2 is SYGVNS. The CDR3 totals 13 residues. The CDR3, as DNA: TGTGCCAGCAGTGTCCGGACCGACTATGGCTACACCTTC. Protein product: CASSVRTDYGYTF.

This clone was observed once. V gene TRBV27 combines with J gene TRBJ2-2; D is ambiguous. The CDR3 runs 13 residues. Per germline, CDR1 MNHEY and CDR2 SMNVEV (reference sequence). V shed 10 bases and J shed 0 bases, with 9 bases lying between them. Written as DNA, the CDR3 is TGTGCCACACACACCGCGAACACCGGGGAGCTGTTTTTT. This gives the protein CATHTANTGELFF.